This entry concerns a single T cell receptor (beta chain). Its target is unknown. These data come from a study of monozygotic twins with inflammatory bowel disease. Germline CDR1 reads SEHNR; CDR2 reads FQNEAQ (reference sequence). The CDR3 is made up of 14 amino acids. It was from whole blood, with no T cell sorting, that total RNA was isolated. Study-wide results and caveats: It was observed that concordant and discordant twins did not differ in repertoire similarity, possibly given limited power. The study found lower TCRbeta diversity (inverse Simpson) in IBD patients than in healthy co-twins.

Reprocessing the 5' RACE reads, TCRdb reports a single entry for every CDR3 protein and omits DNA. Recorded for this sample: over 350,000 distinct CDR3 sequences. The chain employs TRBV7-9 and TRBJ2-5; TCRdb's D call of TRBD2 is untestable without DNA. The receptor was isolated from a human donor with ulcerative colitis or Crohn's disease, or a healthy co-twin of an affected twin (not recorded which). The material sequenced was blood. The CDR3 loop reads CASSLRAATETQYF.